The 13 T cell receptor beta chains below come from one sample, sequenced in a study of long-term antiretroviral therapy in people with HIV. At the survey level, the v3.0 immunoSEQ assay was run. Sequencing was performed with immunoSEQ multiplex PCR; in TCRdb, only in-frame clones are kept and a portion is missing. The table shows about 31,000 clones, with 75% to 90% occurring only once. Material: unsorted PBMCs, obtained 0.8 years before starting antiretroviral therapy. The receptor source for this set is a man younger than 35 with HIV.

This chain joins TRBV9 and TRBJ1-4; a weak D match, TRBD1 (5 bases). Trimming stripped 0 bases from V and 12 bases from J, with 12 bases between. The CDR3 length is 13 residues. Germline assignment: CDR1 SGDLS and CDR2 YYNGEE. CDR3 coding DNA: TGTGCCAGCAGCGTAGTTGCAGGGAGAGAACTGTTTTTT. Translation gives CASSVVAGRELFF.

The rearrangement uses TRBV19 and TRBJ1-2, with D tentatively TRBD1 (5 bases). The CDR3 totals 16 residues. Trimming stripped 8 bases from V and 4 bases from J, with 23 bases between. Per germline, CDR1 LNHDA and CDR2 SQIVND (reference sequence). The CDR3 sequence is CASYPGPTVGAYGYTF. In nucleotides, the CDR3 is TGTGCCAGTTATCCAGGGCCTACAGTTGGGGCCTATGGCTACACCTTC.

The chain links TRBV4-3 to TRBJ2-1; D may be TRBD1 (5 bases). Germline loops: CDR1 LGHNA, CDR2 YSLEER. The CDR3 spans 14 residues. Trimming stripped 1 base from V and 5 bases from J, with 9 bases between. This chain's CDR3 is CASSQGTSNNEQFF. CDR3 nucleotide sequence: TGCGCCAGCAGCCAAGGGACATCGAACAATGAGCAGTTCTTC.

In nucleotides, the CDR3 is TGCGCCAGCAGCCAAGGGGACGGGGGTGTCTACGAGCAGTACTTC. Its translation is CASSQGDGGVYEQYF. The chain couples TRBV4-1 to TRBJ2-7, with a possible D match to TRBD2 (6 bases). Germline lookup yields CDR1 MGHRA and CDR2 YSYEKL. CDR3 size: 15 residues. Trimming took 1 base from V and 3 from J, leaving 13 bases between them.

This clone was picked up a small number of times. The chain couples TRBV15 to TRBJ1-6; D may be TRBD1 (6 bases). In germline, CDR1 is LNHNV, CDR2 YYDKDF (reference sequence). V was cut by 0 bases and J by 5 bases, with 14 bases left in between. CDR3 length: 17 amino acids. Here the CDR3 DNA reads TGTGCCACCAGCAGAGAGCCTGTGGGACACAATAATTCACCCCTCCACTTT. Its translation: CATSREPVGHNNSPLHF. The complete variable domain, with remaining parts taken from reference TRBV15 and TRBJ1-6, reads DAMVIQNPRYQVTQFGKPVTLSCSQTLNHNVMYWYQQKSSQAPKLLFHYYDKDFNNEADTPDNFQSRRPNTSFCFLDIRSPGLGDTAMYLCATSREPVGHNNSPLHFGNGTRLTVT.

The chain links TRBV7-9 to TRBJ1-3, with TRBD1 as a possible D gene (5 bases). Germline CDR1 reads SEHNR; CDR2 reads FQNEAQ (reference sequence). The CDR3 has 15 residues. Trimming removed 4 bases at V and 3 bases at J, with 13 bases between. CDR3 nucleotide sequence: TGTGCCAGCAGCTCAGACAGATCCTTTGGAAACACCATATATTTT. Translation: CASSSDRSFGNTIYF.

This clone is termed medium-sized. CDR3 coding DNA: TGTGCCAGCAGCGGCGGGGACAGAAACTATGGCTACACCTTC. It yields the protein CASSGGDRNYGYTF. The chain couples TRBV5-4 to TRBJ1-2, with 7 bases fitting TRBD1. This CDR3 has 14 amino acids. The V segment lost 4 bases and the J segment 2 bases; nucleotides outside the gene matches: 5. Germline V lookup: CDR1 SGHNT, CDR2 YYREEE (reference sequence).

This chain connects TRBV2 to TRBJ1-3, with D unclear. Trimming removed 7 bases at V and 4 bases at J, with 2 bases between. Germline V gene sequence: CDR1 SNHLY, CDR2 FYNNEI. This CDR3 is 10 amino acids long. CDR3 protein: CASKGNTIYF. In nucleotides, the CDR3 is TGTGCCAGCAAGGGAAACACCATATATTTT.

The J gene is TRBJ2-1, the V gene TRBV14; D gene unclear. The V and J ends lost 1 base and 9 bases respectively, with 7 bases between them. There are 12 residues in the CDR3. Germline V gene data show CDR1 as SGHDN and CDR2 as FVKESK. In DNA form, the CDR3 reads TGTGCCAGCAGCCAAGTAGTGGCTGAGCAGTTCTTC. This encodes CASSQVVAEQFF.

The chain has TRBV7-3 and TRBJ2-5; no firm D call. The CDR3 runs 18 residues. The ends were cut back, 5 bases at V and 5 bases at J, with 27 bases in the middle. Looked up from germline, CDR1 is SGHTA and CDR2 is FQGTGA. CDR3 DNA: TGTGCCAGCAGCCCCCGGGCACGGAGAAGCTGGAGAGATGAGACCCAGTACTTC. It translates to CASSPRARRSWRDETQYF.

This clone appeared once. The gene calls are TRBV5-4 and TRBJ1-3; D perhaps matches TRBD1 (5 bases). In germline, CDR1 is SGHNT, CDR2 YYREEE (reference sequence). CDR3 length: 15 residues. Deletions cut 3 bases from V and 4 bases from J, with 14 bases between. CDR3 protein: CASSSAGAGGNTIYF. The CDR3 region has the DNA TGTGCCAGCAGCTCGGCCGGGGCGGGAGGAAACACCATATATTTT.

The chain uses TRBV7-2 and TRBJ2-3; 7 nucleotides line up with TRBD1. V was pared by 4 bases and J by 3 bases, with 4 bases of the junction left unmatched. The CDR3 covers 14 residues. Germline V CDR1 and CDR2: SGHTA, FQGNSA. The CDR3 coding sequence is TGTGCCAGCAGCTCCAGACAGGGAACAGATACGCAGTATTTT. Translation: CASSSRQGTDTQYF.

The rearrangement joins TRBV5-1 to TRBJ2-5; 7 bases line up with TRBD1. After removal of 5 bases from V and 1 base from J, the junction contained 8 bases not matched to a gene. The V gene's germline CDR1 is SGHRS and CDR2 YFSETQ. The CDR3 runs 15 residues. The CDR3 DNA sequence: TGCGCCAGCAGTTACAGGGGCGCGTTCCAAGAGACCCAGTACTTC. This translates into CASSYRGAFQETQYF.